This is a list of T cell receptor beta chains from one sample in a study of T cells in Graves' hyperthyroidism and ophthalmopathy. Each CDR3 protein is one row after TCRdb ran MiXCR on the multiplex PCR reads. The sample holds some 340,000 distinct CDR3 sequences, approximately 15% seen once. Source material: blood. The receptor source for this set is a woman between 40 and 55 years old with Graves' ophthalmopathy. The CDR3 runs from the conserved cysteine through the conserved F or W. The order of the fields is CDR3 DNA, CDR3 protein, clone size, J gene, D gene, V gene. A D gene is named only where the DNA matches it firmly. Clone size is not always given. Where it is, it says once, few, many or a class for expanded clones.

TGCGCCAGCAGCCAAGTTGGGCGGGGGCCGGATGAGCAGTTCTTC CASSQVGRGPDEQFF - TRBJ2-1 - TRBV4-1
TGTGCCCAAAAAATTGGGACTAGCGGGATACAGTTCTTC CAQKIGTSGIQFF many TRBJ2-1 TRBD2 TRBV30
TGCGCCAGCAGCCAACAGGGGGCAAGAGGAAACATTCAGTACTTC CASSQQGARGNIQYF few TRBJ2-4 TRBD1 TRBV4-1
TGTGCCAGCATGGACAGGGGATATCAGCCCCAGCATTTT CASMDRGYQPQHF many TRBJ1-5 TRBD1 TRBV28
TGTGCCAGCAGTCGCCCGGGGGTGGGGACCCAGTACTTC CASSRPGVGTQYF - TRBJ2-5 - TRBV28
TGCAGCGTCGGAATAACAGGGAGCATGGACACTGAAGCTTTCTTT CSVGITGSMDTEAFF few TRBJ1-1 - TRBV29-1
TGTGCCAGCAGCTCTCTCCAGGGGCTGGAGAGGGATGAGCAGTTCTTC CASSSLQGLERDEQFF many TRBJ2-1 - TRBV11-1
TGTGCCAGCAGCTTAGGCTCCGCAGGGGGCCTAACTGAAGCTTTCTTT CASSLGSAGGLTEAFF many TRBJ1-1 TRBD1 TRBV7-9
TGCGCCAGCAGCGGGGAATTTGAGCAGTTCTTC CASSGEFEQFF many TRBJ2-1 - TRBV5-1
TGCAGTGCTAGAGACGATGGGACTAGCGGGACCCACTCCTACGAGCAGTACTTC CSARDDGTSGTHSYEQYF many TRBJ2-7 TRBD2 TRBV20-1
TGCGCCAGCAGCGCGGGACAGGGGTTCACAGATACGCAGTATTTT CASSAGQGFTDTQYF - TRBJ2-3 TRBD1 TRBV5-1
TGTGCCAGCAGCCCGGAGAAAACGGGCGCCAAAAACATTCAGTACTTC CASSPEKTGAKNIQYF once TRBJ2-4 - TRBV2
TGTGCCAGCAGCCAGGACTACAATGAGCAGTTCTTC CASSQDYNEQFF few TRBJ2-1 - TRBV3-1
TGTGCCAGTAGTATAAAGGATAATCAGCCCCAGCATTTT CASSIKDNQPQHF - TRBJ1-5 - TRBV19
TGTGCCACGGGGCGGGTAGCGGGAATCACAGATACGCAGTATTTT CATGRVAGITDTQYF - TRBJ2-3 TRBD2 TRBV5-4
TGTGCCAGCAGTTTATTCGGGGGGGGGCGTTCTGAGCAGTTCTTC CASSLFGGGRSEQFF many TRBJ2-1 TRBD2 TRBV12-3/TRBV12-4
TGTGCCAGTAGTCGTTTCGGACAGGGAACCTTTGGCTACACCTTC CASSRFGQGTFGYTF many TRBJ1-2 TRBD1 TRBV19
TGTGCCAGCAGCTTGGACCCGGTAGCCCTCACAGATACGCAGTATTTT CASSLDPVALTDTQYF - TRBJ2-3 - TRBV2
TGTGCCAGCAGTGCAGGACTAGCGGGGTACAATGAGCAGTTCTTC CASSAGLAGYNEQFF many TRBJ2-1 TRBD2 TRBV2
TGTGCCGGTAACAGGGGCCACATCACAGATACGCAGTATTTT CAGNRGHITDTQYF - TRBJ2-3 TRBD1 TRBV28
TGTGCCAGCAGTAGGGACAGGGCTTACTACGAGCAGTACTTC CASSRDRAYYEQYF many TRBJ2-7 TRBD1 TRBV28
TGTGCCAGCAGTTACGGGACAGGCCATGAGCAGTTCTTC CASSYGTGHEQFF few TRBJ2-1 TRBD1 TRBV6-5
TGTGCCAGCAGCCCCTCGACAGGGGTGGGACGTGGCTACACCTTC CASSPSTGVGRGYTF - TRBJ1-2 TRBD1 TRBV7-6
TGTGCCAGCAGCAACGCGGGGTTCTCCTACGAGCAGTACTTC CASSNAGFSYEQYF few TRBJ2-7 - TRBV6-1
TGTGCCAGTAAGCGGGGGAGGTACAATGAGCAGTTCTTC CASKRGRYNEQFF many TRBJ2-1 TRBD2 TRBV6-1
TGTGCCAGTAGTCTCGGGATAAACAGGGACCTGAACACTGAAGCTTTCTTT CASSLGINRDLNTEAFF many TRBJ1-1 - TRBV19
TGTGCTAGTGGTTTTAGGGGTCCTGAAGATACGCAGTATTTT CASGFRGPEDTQYF many TRBJ2-3 - TRBV12-5
TGTGCCAGCAGTGAAGAAGGGGAGAATTCACCCCTCCACTTT CASSEEGENSPLHF many TRBJ1-6 - TRBV2
TGTGCCAGCAGCTTAGGGAGACAGGGCCATGAGCAGTTCTTC CASSLGRQGHEQFF few TRBJ2-1 TRBD1 TRBV7-9
TGTGCCAGTAGTAAGCAGGGCCCACGCGCTCCCGTGAATTTT CASSKQGPRAPVNF few TRBJ1-5 - TRBV19
TGTGCCAGCAGCTTAGGGGGATTTTACCAAGAGACCCAGTACTTC CASSLGGFYQETQYF few TRBJ2-5 - TRBV11-2
TGTGCCAGCAGTCAAAAAAATGACAGGATTCCCCCTGGGGCCAACGTCCTGACTTTC CASSQKNDRIPPGANVLTF once TRBJ2-6 - TRBV7-9
TGTGCCAGCAGCCAAGCAGAAGTTCTGAAGCTTTTCTTT CASSQAEVLKLFF many TRBJ1-1 - TRBV3-1
TGTGCCAGCAGCTTAGACAGCCGTGGAGAGACCCAGTACTTC CASSLDSRGETQYF many TRBJ2-5 - TRBV11-2
TGTGCCAGCAGTCCCGGGATTCAAACTGAAGCTTTCTTT CASSPGIQTEAFF many TRBJ1-1 - TRBV28
TGTGCCAGCAGCCTTAGGGAAGGAGATACGCAGTATTTT CASSLREGDTQYF many TRBJ2-3 - TRBV6-1
TGCAGCGTGTCGGGACAGTTCTATGGCTACACCTTC CSVSGQFYGYTF - TRBJ1-2 TRBD1 TRBV29-1
TGTGCCACCAGTGGTATAAGGACAGGGCGGGCTTTCTTT CATSGIRTGRAFF - TRBJ1-1 TRBD1 TRBV24-1
TGCAGCGTCGCCGGGACAGGGGTGAATCAGCCCCAGCATTTT CSVAGTGVNQPQHF few TRBJ1-5 TRBD1 TRBV29-1
TGTGCCAGTACCGACGGACAGGGGCCACTTAATTCACCCCTCCACTTT CASTDGQGPLNSPLHF few TRBJ1-6 TRBD1 TRBV19
TGTGCCAGCAGCCAAGGAGCGGGAATGGCCTACGAGCAGTACTTC CASSQGAGMAYEQYF - TRBJ2-7 TRBD2 TRBV3-1
TGTGCCAGCAGTTTAAGGTTCGACAGGGTGGACGAGCAGTACTTC CASSLRFDRVDEQYF many TRBJ2-7 TRBD1 TRBV12-3/TRBV12-4
TGTGCCAGCAGTGAGTGGATGAATACGCAGTATTTT CASSEWMNTQYF many TRBJ2-3 - TRBV6-1
TGTGCCAGCAGTGAAGGAAGGGCGTGGGGGGCTCGTGGAACCGGGGAGCTGTTTTTT CASSEGRAWGARGTGELFF few TRBJ2-2 - TRBV6-1
TGCGCCAGCAGCTTCGGCTTGGCAGGGAGGAACACTGAAGCTTTCTTT CASSFGLAGRNTEAFF - TRBJ1-1 - TRBV5-1
TGTGCCAGCAGACACAGACAGGGACGGAGCTCCTACGAGCAGTACTTC CASRHRQGRSSYEQYF many TRBJ2-7 TRBD1 TRBV6-2/TRBV6-3
TGCGCCAGCAGCTTTAGCGGGGGGGGCCACAATGAGCAGTTCTTC CASSFSGGGHNEQFF many TRBJ2-1 TRBD2 TRBV5-1
TGTGCCAGCAGCTTAGACGGGGGAAACGGCTACACCTTC CASSLDGGNGYTF few TRBJ1-2 - TRBV7-6
TGTGCCAGCAGCTTATCTGGCGGCCCCCTGTCCTACGAGCAGTACTTC CASSLSGGPLSYEQYF many TRBJ2-7 - TRBV7-2
TGTGCCAGCAGTCGTAGGATCACTGAAGCTTTCTTT CASSRRITEAFF - TRBJ1-1 - TRBV12-3/TRBV12-4
TGTGCCATTGGGGCTAGCAGCTACGAGCAGTACTTC CAIGASSYEQYF many TRBJ2-7 - TRBV2
TGTGCCAGCAGTTTGCAGTTCCGAGATACGCAGTATTTT CASSLQFRDTQYF many TRBJ2-3 - TRBV12-3/TRBV12-4
TGTGCCAGCAGCCTTCCGGGACTATCACTAAGCACAGATACGCAGTATTTT CASSLPGLSLSTDTQYF few TRBJ2-3 TRBD2 TRBV7-2
TGTGCCAGCAGCCGGGACAGGGCCACTAGCACAGATACGCAGTATTTT CASSRDRATSTDTQYF - TRBJ2-3 TRBD1 TRBV2
TGTGCCACAGCGGGGGGACGGGGCGGCAATCAGCCCCAGCATTTT CATAGGRGGNQPQHF many TRBJ1-5 - TRBV10-3